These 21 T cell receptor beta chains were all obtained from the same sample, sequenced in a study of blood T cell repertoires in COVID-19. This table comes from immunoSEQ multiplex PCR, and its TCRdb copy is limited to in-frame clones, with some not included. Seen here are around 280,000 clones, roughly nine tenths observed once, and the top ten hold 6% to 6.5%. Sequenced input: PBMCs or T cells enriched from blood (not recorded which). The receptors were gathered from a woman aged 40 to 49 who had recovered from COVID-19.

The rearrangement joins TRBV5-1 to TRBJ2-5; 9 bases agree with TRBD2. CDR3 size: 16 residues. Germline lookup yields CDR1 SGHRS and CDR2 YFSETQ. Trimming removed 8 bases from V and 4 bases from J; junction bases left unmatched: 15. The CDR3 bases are TGCGCCAGTAGTATAGCGGGAGCGGTGGAGGGAGAGACCCAGTACTTC. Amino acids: CASSIAGAVEGETQYF.

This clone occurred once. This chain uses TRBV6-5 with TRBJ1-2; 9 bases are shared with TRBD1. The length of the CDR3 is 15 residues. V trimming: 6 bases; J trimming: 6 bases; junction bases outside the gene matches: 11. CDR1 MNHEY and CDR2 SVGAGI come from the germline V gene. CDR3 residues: CASSSGQGWIDGYTF. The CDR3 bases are TGTGCCAGCAGCTCCGGACAGGGGTGGATTGATGGCTACACCTTC.

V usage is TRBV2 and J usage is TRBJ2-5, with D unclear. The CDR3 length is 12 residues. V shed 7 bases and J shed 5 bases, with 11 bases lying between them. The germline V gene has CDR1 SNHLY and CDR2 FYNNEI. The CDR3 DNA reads TGTGCCAGCAACCCCGGGTTGGAGACCCAGTACTTC. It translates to CASNPGLETQYF.

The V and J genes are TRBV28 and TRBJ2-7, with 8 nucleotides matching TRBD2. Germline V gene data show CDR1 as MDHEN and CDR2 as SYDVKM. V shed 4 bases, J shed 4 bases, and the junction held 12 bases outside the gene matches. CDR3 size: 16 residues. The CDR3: CASSWEAGVVNYEQYF. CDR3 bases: TGTGCCAGCAGTTGGGAAGCGGGAGTGGTTAATTACGAGCAGTACTTC.

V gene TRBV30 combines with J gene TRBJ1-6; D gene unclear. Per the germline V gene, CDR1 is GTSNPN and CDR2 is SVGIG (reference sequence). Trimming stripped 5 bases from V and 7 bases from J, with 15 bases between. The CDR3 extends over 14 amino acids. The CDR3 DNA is TGTGCCTGGGACCCCAAAACGGGGAATTCACCCCTCCACTTT. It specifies CAWDPKTGNSPLHF.

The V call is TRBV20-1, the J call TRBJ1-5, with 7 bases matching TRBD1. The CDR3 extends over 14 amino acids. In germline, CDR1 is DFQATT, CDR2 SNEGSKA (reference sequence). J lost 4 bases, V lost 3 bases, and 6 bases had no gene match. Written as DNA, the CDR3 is TGCAGTGCTAGTAGACAGGGCGGTAATCAGCCCCAGCATTTT. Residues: CSASRQGGNQPQHF.

The CDR3 spells CASRRGMNTEAFF. The CDR3 bases are TGTGCCAGCAGGAGAGGGATGAACACTGAAGCTTTCTTT. V and J are TRBV25-1 and TRBJ1-1; D is uncertain. This CDR3 contains 13 residues. Trimming shortened V by 6 bases and J by 0 bases, and 8 bases separated the two germline ends. The germline CDR1 and CDR2 sequences are MGHDK and SYGVNS. The complete variable domain, with remaining parts taken from reference TRBV25-1 and TRBJ1-1, reads EADIYQTPRYLVIGTGKKITLECSQTMGHDKMYWYQQDPGMELHLIHYSYGVNSTEKGDLSSESTVSRIRTEHFPLTLESARPSHTSQYLCASRRGMNTEAFFGQGTRLTVV.

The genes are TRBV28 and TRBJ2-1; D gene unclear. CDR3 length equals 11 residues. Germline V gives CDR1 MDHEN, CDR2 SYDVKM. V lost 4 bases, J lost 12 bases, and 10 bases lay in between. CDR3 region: CASSSPVWQFF. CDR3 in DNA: TGTGCCAGCAGTTCTCCAGTGTGGCAGTTCTTC.

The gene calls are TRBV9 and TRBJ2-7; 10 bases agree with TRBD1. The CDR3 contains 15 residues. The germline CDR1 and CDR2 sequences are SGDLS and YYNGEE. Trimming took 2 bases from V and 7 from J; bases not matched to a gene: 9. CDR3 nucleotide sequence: TGTGCCAGCAGCGTCTCCGGGACAGGGGAGAGGGAGCAGTACTTC. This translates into CASSVSGTGEREQYF. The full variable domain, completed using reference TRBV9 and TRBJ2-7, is DSGVTQTPKHLITATGQRVTLRCSPRSGDLSVYWYQQSLDQGLQFLIQYYNGEERAKGNILERFSAQQFPDLHSELNLSSLELGDSALYFCASSVSGTGEREQYFGPGTRLTVT.

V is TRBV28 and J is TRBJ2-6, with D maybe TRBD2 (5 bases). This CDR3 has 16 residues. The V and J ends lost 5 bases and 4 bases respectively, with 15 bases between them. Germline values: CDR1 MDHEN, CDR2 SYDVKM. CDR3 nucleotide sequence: TGTGCCAGCAGTAACCTTCGAGGGTCGGGGGCCAACGTCCTGACTTTC. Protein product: CASSNLRGSGANVLTF.

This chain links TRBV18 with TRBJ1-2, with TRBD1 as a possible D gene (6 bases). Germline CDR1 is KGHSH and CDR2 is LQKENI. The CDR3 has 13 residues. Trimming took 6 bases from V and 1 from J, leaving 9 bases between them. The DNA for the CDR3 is TGTGCCAGCTCTCACAGGGATAACTATGGCTACACCTTC. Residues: CASSHRDNYGYTF. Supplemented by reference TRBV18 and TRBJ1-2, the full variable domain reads NAGVMQNPRHLVRRRGQEARLRCSPMKGHSHVYWYRQLPEEGLKFMVYLQKENIIDESGMPKERFSAEFPKEGPSILRIQQVVRGDSAAYFCASSHRDNYGYTFGSGTRLTVV.

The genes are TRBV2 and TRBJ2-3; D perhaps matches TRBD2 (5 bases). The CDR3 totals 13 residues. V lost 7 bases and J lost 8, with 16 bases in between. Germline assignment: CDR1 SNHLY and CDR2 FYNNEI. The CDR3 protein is CASTLRPAGTQYF. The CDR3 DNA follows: TGTGCCAGCACCCTCCGACCTGCGGGTACGCAGTATTTT.

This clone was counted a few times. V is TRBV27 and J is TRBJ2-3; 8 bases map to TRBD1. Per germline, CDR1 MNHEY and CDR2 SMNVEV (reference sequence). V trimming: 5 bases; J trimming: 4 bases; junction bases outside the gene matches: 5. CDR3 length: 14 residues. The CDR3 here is CASSRGQGADTQYF. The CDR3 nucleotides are TGTGCCAGCAGTCGCGGACAGGGCGCAGATACGCAGTATTTT.

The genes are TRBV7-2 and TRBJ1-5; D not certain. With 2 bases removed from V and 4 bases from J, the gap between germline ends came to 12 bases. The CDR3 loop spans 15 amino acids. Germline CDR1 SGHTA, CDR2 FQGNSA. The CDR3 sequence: CASSLSRVSNQPQHF. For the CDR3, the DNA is TGTGCCAGCAGCTTAAGCCGGGTCAGTAATCAGCCCCAGCATTTT. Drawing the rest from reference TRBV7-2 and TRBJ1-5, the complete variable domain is GAGVSQSPSNKVTEKGKDVELRCDPISGHTALYWYRQSLGQGLEFLIYFQGNSAPDKSGLPSDRFSAERTGGSVSTLTIQRTQQEDSAVYLCASSLSRVSNQPQHFGDGTRLSIL.

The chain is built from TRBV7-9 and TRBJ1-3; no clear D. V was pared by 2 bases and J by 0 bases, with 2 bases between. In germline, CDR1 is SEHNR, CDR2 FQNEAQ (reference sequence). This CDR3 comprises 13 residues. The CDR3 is CASSLYSGNTIYF. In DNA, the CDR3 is TGTGCCAGCAGCTTATACTCTGGAAACACCATATATTTT.

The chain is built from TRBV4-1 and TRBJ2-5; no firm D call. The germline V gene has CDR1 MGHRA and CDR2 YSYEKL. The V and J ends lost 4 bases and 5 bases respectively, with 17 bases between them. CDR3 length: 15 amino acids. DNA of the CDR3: TGCGCCAGCAGCCTCCCGCCAACGGGTAGGGAGACCCAGTACTTC. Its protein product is CASSLPPTGRETQYF.

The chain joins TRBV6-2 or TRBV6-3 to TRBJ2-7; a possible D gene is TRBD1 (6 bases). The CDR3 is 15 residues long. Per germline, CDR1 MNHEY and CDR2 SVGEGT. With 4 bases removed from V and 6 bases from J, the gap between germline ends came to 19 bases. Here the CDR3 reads CASSSTGIPVLEQYF. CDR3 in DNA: TGTGCCAGCAGTTCTACAGGGATCCCAGTCCTCGAGCAGTACTTC.

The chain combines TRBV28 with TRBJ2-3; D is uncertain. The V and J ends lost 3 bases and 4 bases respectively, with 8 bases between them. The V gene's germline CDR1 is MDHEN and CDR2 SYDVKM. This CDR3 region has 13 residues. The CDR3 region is CASSFPRSDTQYF. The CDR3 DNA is TGTGCCAGCAGTTTTCCCCGTTCAGATACGCAGTATTTT.

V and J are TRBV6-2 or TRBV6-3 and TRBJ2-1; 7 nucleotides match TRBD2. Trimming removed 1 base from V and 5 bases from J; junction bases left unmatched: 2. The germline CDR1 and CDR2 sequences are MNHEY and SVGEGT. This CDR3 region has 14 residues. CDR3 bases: TGTGCCAGCAGTTACTGGGGGGGACACAATGAGCAGTTCTTC. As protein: CASSYWGGHNEQFF.

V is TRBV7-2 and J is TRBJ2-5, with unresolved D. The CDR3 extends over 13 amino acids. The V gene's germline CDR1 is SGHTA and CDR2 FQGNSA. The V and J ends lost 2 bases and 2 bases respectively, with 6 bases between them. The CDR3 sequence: CASSLYQQETQYF. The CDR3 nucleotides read TGTGCCAGCAGCTTATATCAGCAAGAGACCCAGTACTTC. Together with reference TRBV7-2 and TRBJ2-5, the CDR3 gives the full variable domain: GAGVSQSPSNKVTEKGKDVELRCDPISGHTALYWYRQSLGQGLEFLIYFQGNSAPDKSGLPSDRFSAERTGGSVSTLTIQRTQQEDSAVYLCASSLYQQETQYFGPGTRLLVL.

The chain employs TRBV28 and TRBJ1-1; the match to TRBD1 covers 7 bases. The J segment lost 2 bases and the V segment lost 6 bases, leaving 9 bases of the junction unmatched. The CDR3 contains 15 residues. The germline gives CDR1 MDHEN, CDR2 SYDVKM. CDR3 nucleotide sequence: TGTGCCAGCAGGGGCGGGGACAGTCTCAACACTGAAGCTTTCTTT. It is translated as CASRGGDSLNTEAFF.